Below are 24 T cell receptor beta chains sequenced from a single sample in a study of post-analysis software for immune sequencing data. Every TCR beta cDNA library bore unique molecular identifiers. From the PCR reads, TCRdb called clonotypes with MiXCR, one entry per CDR3 protein. The sample carries roughly 430,000 distinct CDR3 sequences, 39% recorded once. Their antigens are not known. The study, taken as a whole, reports: TRBV segments more frequent in patients than in controls numbered five and included TRBV5-6, TRBV5-1 and TRBV20-1.

Source material: blood. Receptors were obtained from a girl aged 2-9 years with multiple sclerosis.

The genes are TRBV6-5 and TRBJ1-1; D perhaps matches TRBD1 (5 bases). Per the germline V gene, CDR1 is MNHEY and CDR2 is SVGAGI. Trimming cost V 7 bases and J 6 bases, with 18 bases left between them. The CDR3 spans 14 residues. The CDR3 here is CASIPGPAGPEAFF. DNA of the CDR3: TGTGCCAGCATACCGGGACCAGCGGGGCCTGAAGCTTTCTTT.

V is TRBV5-5 and J is TRBJ2-7; D assignment may be TRBD1 or TRBD2 (5 bases each). V was cut by 5 bases and J by 2 bases, with 17 bases left in between. This CDR3 contains 15 residues. Per the germline V gene, CDR1 is SGHKS and CDR2 is YYEKEE (reference sequence). The DNA for the CDR3 is TGTGCCAGCAGTCAGGGAGCCAATGACCCCTACGAGCAGTACTTC. Translated, it gives CASSQGANDPYEQYF.

This clonotype was found a few times. The chain has TRBV12-3 or TRBV12-4 and TRBJ2-7; possibly TRBD1 for D (5 bases). The CDR3 contains 11 residues. The V gene lost 6 bases and the J gene lost 2 bases, with 5 bases spanning the gap. CDR3 region: CASRTAYEQYF. CDR3 nucleotides: TGTGCCAGCAGGACAGCCTACGAGCAGTACTTC.

CDR3 bases: TGCAGTGCTAGGGAGGGACTCGTGGGGGGAGGGGACTACAATGAGCAGTTCTTC. Its protein product is CSAREGLVGGGDYNEQFF. The chain recombines TRBV20-1 with TRBJ2-1; 7 bases agree with TRBD2. The CDR3 extends over 18 amino acids. V shed 3 bases, J shed 3 bases, and the junction held 17 bases outside the gene matches. Germline loops: CDR1 DFQATT, CDR2 SNEGSKA (reference sequence).

This chain joins TRBV12-3 or TRBV12-4 and TRBJ2-5; unclear D gene. The DNA end lines up better with TRBJ2-7; the J call may be wrong. The CDR3 totals 12 residues. CDR3 sequence (DNA): TGTGCCAGCAGTGCCCCGGTATCCGAGCAGTACTTC. Protein product: CASSAPVSEQYF.

This clonotype was seen only a few times. The J gene is TRBJ2-7, the V gene TRBV6-5, with 12 positions matching TRBD2. Germline V gives CDR1 MNHEY, CDR2 SVGAGI. V shed 5 bases and J 6 bases; nucleotides not matched to a gene: 8. The CDR3 has 15 amino acids. The CDR3 protein is CASSPRLAGACEQYF. CDR3 nucleotide sequence: TGTGCCAGCAGTCCGCGACTAGCGGGGGCCTGCGAGCAGTACTTC.

This clonotype was seen only a few times. J is TRBJ2-7 and V is TRBV2; 7 bases are a match to TRBD1. The CDR3 is 13 amino acids. The germline V gene has CDR1 SNHLY and CDR2 FYNNEI. Trimming took 7 bases from V and 0 from J; bases not matched to a gene: 3. The DNA for the CDR3 is TGTGCCAGCAAAGGACAGGACTCCTACGAGCAGTACTTC. This codes for CASKGQDSYEQYF.

This sequence joins TRBV18 and TRBJ1-2, with 7 nucleotides matching TRBD1. The CDR3 runs to 15 residues. The V segment lost 3 bases and the J segment 3 bases; nucleotides outside the gene matches: 7. Germline CDR1 KGHSH, CDR2 LQKENI. CDR3 nucleotides: TGTGCCAGCTCACCTAAAAGTGGGACAGACTATGGCTACACCTTC. The encoded protein is CASSPKSGTDYGYTF. Complete variable domain (other parts from reference TRBV18 and TRBJ1-2): NAGVMQNPRHLVRRRGQEARLRCSPMKGHSHVYWYRQLPEEGLKFMVYLQKENIIDESGMPKERFSAEFPKEGPSILRIQQVVRGDSAAYFCASSPKSGTDYGYTFGSGTRLTVV.

In regard to this clonotype: A read error may produce the germline difference seen at one junction end. This chain joins TRBV29-1 and TRBJ1-2; D gene ambiguous. The CDR3 runs to 12 residues. Germline CDR1 and CDR2: SQVTM and ANQGSEA. The CDR3 reads CSVEPANYGHTF. The CDR3 DNA sequence: TGCAGCGTTGAGCCAGCTAACTATGGCCACACCTTC.

The chain has TRBV7-9 and TRBJ2-7, with a possible D match to TRBD1 (5 bases). V dropped 1 base and J dropped 9 bases, with 13 bases sitting between them. The CDR3 loop spans 13 amino acids. The germline CDR1 and CDR2 sequences are SEHNR and FQNEAQ (reference sequence). The CDR3 protein is CASSLDLWGGQYF. DNA of the CDR3: TGTGCCAGCAGCTTAGATCTCTGGGGCGGGCAGTACTTC.

The rearrangement joins TRBV7-9 to TRBJ2-1; 8 positions match TRBD2. The length of the CDR3 is 16 residues. Germline V gene data show CDR1 as SEHNR and CDR2 as FQNEAQ (reference sequence). Trimming removed 1 base from V and 2 bases from J; junction bases left unmatched: 4. CDR3 bases: TGTGCCAGCAGCTTAGGTGCGGGGGGCACCTACAATGAGCAGTTCTTC. Protein sequence: CASSLGAGGTYNEQFF.

The chain's CDR3 is CASTRLRGQDYGYTF. Written as DNA, the CDR3 is TGTGCCAGCACCAGACTCAGGGGCCAGGACTATGGCTACACCTTC. V gene TRBV6-1 combines with J gene TRBJ1-2; tentatively, D is TRBD1 (6 bases). CDR3 size: 15 residues. V lost 7 bases and J 3 bases, leaving 18 bases between the germline ends. Germline V gene sequence: CDR1 MNHNS, CDR2 SASEGT.

This chain joins TRBV12-3 or TRBV12-4 and TRBJ2-5, with D perhaps being TRBD1 or TRBD2 (5 bases each). The CDR3 contains 13 residues. Trimming shortened V by 6 bases and J by 1 base, and 9 bases separated the two germline ends. The CDR3 protein is CASRDGTQETQYF. For the CDR3, the DNA is TGTGCCAGCAGAGACGGGACCCAAGAGACCCAGTACTTC.

This clonotype was seen a handful of times. The chain employs TRBV7-3 and TRBJ1-2; D is ambiguous. Trimming took 2 bases from V and 0 from J, leaving 10 bases between them. The germline CDR1 and CDR2 sequences are SGHTA and FQGTGA. The CDR3 runs to 15 residues. This CDR3 reads CASSLASPANYGYTF. CDR3 in DNA: TGTGCCAGCAGCTTAGCCTCCCCGGCTAACTATGGCTACACCTTC.

This clonotype was seen a handful of times. The chain couples TRBV20-1 to TRBJ2-3; 10 bases match TRBD2. Germline V lookup: CDR1 DFQATT, CDR2 SNEGSKA (reference sequence). CDR3 length: 14 amino acids. After removal of 3 bases from V and 5 bases from J, the junction contained 5 bases not matched to a gene. The CDR3 coding sequence is TGCAGTGCTAGCCGGACTAGCGGAGGAGATACGCAGTATTTT. It codes for CSASRTSGGDTQYF.

The gene calls are TRBV9 and TRBJ1-2; no clear D. CDR3 length: 12 residues. Trimming took 0 bases from V and 3 from J, leaving 3 bases between them. Germline V gene sequence: CDR1 SGDLS, CDR2 YYNGEE. This CDR3 is CASSVDDYGYTF. The CDR3 DNA is TGTGCCAGCAGCGTAGACGACTATGGCTACACCTTC.

This clonotype was observed a handful of times. The chain carries TRBV28 and TRBJ2-1; no definite D call. The V end lost 6 bases, the J end lost 1 base, and 13 bases lay between the germline ends. Germline V lookup: CDR1 MDHEN, CDR2 SYDVKM. The CDR3 contains 15 residues. The CDR3 here is CASRLTRHSYNEQFF. The CDR3 bases are TGTGCCAGCAGGCTGACACGTCATTCCTACAATGAGCAGTTCTTC.

This clonotype was counted at least ten times. The rearrangement uses TRBV28 and TRBJ2-7; D is unclear. Deletions cut 6 bases from V and 0 bases from J, with 6 bases between. Germline CDR1 MDHEN, CDR2 SYDVKM. CDR3 size: 12 residues. CDR3 sequence reads: CASSLLSYEQYF. CDR3 DNA: TGTGCCAGCAGCCTACTCTCCTACGAGCAGTACTTC.

This clonotype was detected only a few times. The chain employs TRBV27 and TRBJ2-3; the match to TRBD1 covers 9 bases. The germline V gene encodes CDR1 MNHEY and CDR2 SMNVEV (reference sequence). The length of the CDR3 is 14 residues. V shed 6 bases and J 5 bases; nucleotides not matched to a gene: 6. The CDR3 bases are TGTGCCAGCAGCCGTACAGGGGGCGGAGATACGCAGTATTTT. It encodes CASSRTGGGDTQYF.

The CDR3 DNA sequence: TGTGCCAGCAGTTACTATACTGAGGGGGCAGCTAGAAACACCATATATTTT. This gives the protein CASSYYTEGAARNTIYF. The V and J genes are TRBV6-5 and TRBJ1-3; 7 nucleotides agree with TRBD1. The CDR3 covers 17 residues. Germline V lookup: CDR1 MNHEY, CDR2 SVGAGI. The V gene end was trimmed by 1 base and the J gene end by 5 bases; junction bases not matched to a gene: 11.

V gene TRBV10-3 combines with J gene TRBJ1-5, with 7 bases fitting TRBD1. J gave up 5 bases and V 10 bases, and 8 bases lay outside the gene matches. The V gene's germline CDR1 is ENHRY and CDR2 SYGVKD. The CDR3 sequence is 13 residues long. The CDR3 DNA is TGTGCCACCACCGACAGGGTGGATCAGCCCCAGCATTTT. Amino acids: CATTDRVDQPQHF.

This clonotype was recorded a few times. The rearrangement links TRBV6-5 to TRBJ2-7; TRBD2 is a possible D gene (6 bases). The V gene lost 6 bases and the J gene lost 7 bases, with 16 bases spanning the gap. The germline V gene has CDR1 MNHEY and CDR2 SVGAGI. The CDR3 spans 13 residues. The CDR3 sequence is CASRGWGVEEQYF. DNA for the CDR3: TGTGCCAGCAGGGGGTGGGGGGTGGAGGAGCAGTACTTC.

This clonotype was seen only a few times. The chain links TRBV20-1 to TRBJ2-7; tentatively, D is TRBD1 (6 bases). CDR3 length: 14 amino acids. Germline lookup yields CDR1 DFQATT and CDR2 SNEGSKA (reference sequence). The V end lost 0 bases, the J end lost 6 bases, and 15 bases lay between the germline ends. The CDR3 nucleotides read TGCAGTGCTAGAGATTCAGGGGCGGTTGGCGAGCAGTACTTC. Protein sequence: CSARDSGAVGEQYF.

The CDR3 sequence is CASSFQPGGLNTEAFF. CDR3 nucleotides: TGTGCCAGCAGCTTCCAACCAGGGGGACTGAACACTGAAGCTTTCTTT. This chain joins TRBV7-8 and TRBJ1-1, with 7 bases fitting TRBD1. Germline V CDR1 and CDR2: SGHVS, FQNEAQ. After removal of 3 bases from V and 0 bases from J, the junction contained 7 bases not matched to a gene. CDR3 length: 16 amino acids. Looking up the rest from reference TRBV7-8 and TRBJ1-1 gives the full variable domain: GAGVSQSPRYKVAKRGQDVALRCDPISGHVSLFWYQQALGQGPEFLTYFQNEAQLDKSGLPSDRFFAERPEGSVSTLKIQRTQQEDSAVYLCASSFQPGGLNTEAFFGQGTRLTVV.